One and the same sample provided the 27 T cell receptor beta chains below, sequenced in a study of T cell changes during pregnancy in multiple sclerosis. Some clones are missing from TCRdb's copy, which holds only in-frame ones; the method was immunoSEQ multiplex PCR. The sample shows fewer than 90,000 clones, around 94% of them seen only once. Specimen: peripheral blood, collected after pregnancy. Source of these receptors: a female donor in good health, enrolled as a control in a pregnancy study.

The V and J genes are TRBV5-1 and TRBJ1-1, with unresolved D. CDR1 and CDR2 (germline): SGHRS, YFSETQ. V lost 4 bases to trimming and J lost 1 base, with 11 bases between them. This CDR3 comprises 14 residues. The CDR3 protein is CASSPYGGNTEAFF. The CDR3 bases are TGCGCCAGCAGCCCTTACGGAGGGAACACTGAAGCTTTCTTT. The full variable domain, its missing parts supplied by reference TRBV5-1 and TRBJ1-1, is KAGVTQTPRYLIKTRGQQVTLSCSPISGHRSVSWYQQTPGQGLQFLFEYFSETQRNKGNFPGRFSGRQFSNSRSEMNVSTLELGDSALYLCASSPYGGNTEAFFGQGTRLTVV.

This chain links TRBV2 with TRBJ2-1, with 8 bases aligning to TRBD1. CDR3 size: 18 residues. Trimming cost V 5 bases and J 0 bases; bases outside gene matches: 12. Germline V CDR1 and CDR2: SNHLY, FYNNEI. CDR3 sequence: CASSTTARGPSSYNEQFF. The DNA for the CDR3 is TGTGCCAGCAGTACAACGGCCAGGGGGCCGAGCTCCTACAATGAGCAGTTCTTC.

The rearrangement joins TRBV7-2 to TRBJ2-3; D is undetermined. CDR1 is SGHTA, CDR2 FQGNSA, per germline. This CDR3 comprises 14 residues. Trimming removed 5 bases at V and 2 bases at J, with 11 bases between. The CDR3 DNA is TGTGCCAGCAGCCCCCTGGCCCCCACAGATACGCAGTATTTT. Encoded protein: CASSPLAPTDTQYF.

The chain employs TRBV19 and TRBJ1-5; possible D gene TRBD1, 5 bases. The CDR3 spans 13 residues. The germline CDR1 and CDR2 sequences are LNHDA and SQIVND (reference sequence). Trimming pared 7 bases from V and 3 bases from J, leaving 10 bases between. CDR3: CASIGAFNQPQHF. CDR3 nucleotides: TGTGCCAGTATTGGGGCCTTCAATCAGCCCCAGCATTTT.

This sequence joins TRBV4-1 and TRBJ1-2; 9 positions match TRBD1. CDR1 is MGHRA, CDR2 YSYEKL, per germline. Trimming took 1 base from V and 5 from J; bases not matched to a gene: 5. The CDR3 runs 15 residues. CDR3 protein: CASSQVAGQGYGYTF. The CDR3 nucleotides are TGCGCCAGCAGCCAAGTTGCGGGACAGGGTTATGGCTACACCTTC.

The CDR3, as DNA: TGTGCCAGCAGCCGGACAGGGGTATACGAGCAGTACTTC. Its translation is CASSRTGVYEQYF. The chain joins TRBV7-8 to TRBJ2-7, with 9 bases identical to TRBD1. Unmatched junction bases numbered 3, after V lost 5 bases and J lost 4 bases. Germline V gene sequence: CDR1 SGHVS, CDR2 FQNEAQ. CDR3 length equals 13 residues.

Turning to this clone: The same CDR3 arises from other DNA sequences in this sample as well. The V gene is TRBV20-1, the J gene TRBJ2-5; maybe TRBD2 (5 bases). Trimming took 6 bases from V and 5 from J, leaving 10 bases between them. Per germline, CDR1 DFQATT and CDR2 SNEGSKA (reference sequence). The CDR3 has 11 residues. CDR3 residues: CSAGLGETQYF. The CDR3 DNA follows: TGCAGTGCCGGACTGGGGGAGACCCAGTACTTC.

The chain has TRBV19 and TRBJ2-3, with TRBD2 matching over 9 bases. This CDR3 has 18 residues. V lost 7 bases to trimming and J lost 0 bases; unmatched junction nucleotides: 14. In germline, CDR1 is LNHDA, CDR2 SQIVND (reference sequence). CDR3 DNA: TGTGCCAGTATCAATACTAGAGGGACTAGCAATAGCACAGATACGCAGTATTTT. As protein: CASINTRGTSNSTDTQYF.

This clone was detected once. V usage is TRBV2 and J usage is TRBJ2-6, with unresolved D. The CDR3 totals 18 residues. The germline V and J ends were trimmed by 7 bases and 0 bases, with 19 bases remaining between them. The germline CDR1 and CDR2 sequences are SNHLY and FYNNEI. The CDR3 DNA is TGTGCCAGCATTCGATGGAAGCCCCGGAGCTCTGGGGCCAACGTCCTGACTTTC. This sequence encodes CASIRWKPRSSGANVLTF. Together with reference TRBV2 and TRBJ2-6, the CDR3 gives the full variable domain: EPEVTQTPSHQVTQMGQEVILRCVPISNHLYFYWYRQILGQKVEFLVSFYNNEISEKSEIFDDQFSVERPDGSNFTLKIRSTKLEDSAMYFCASIRWKPRSSGANVLTFGAGSRLTVL.

V is TRBV7-9 and J is TRBJ1-3; D is undetermined. CDR3 size: 14 residues. Trimming pared 0 bases from V and 3 bases from J, leaving 6 bases between. The germline gives CDR1 SEHNR, CDR2 FQNEAQ (reference sequence). In nucleotides, the CDR3 is TGTGCCAGCAGCTTAGCGGAGATTGGAAACACCATATATTTT. It yields the protein CASSLAEIGNTIYF.

This rearrangement joins TRBV30 to TRBJ1-1; weak D call: TRBD1 (5 bases). V lost 4 bases to trimming and J lost 10 bases, with 16 bases between them. Germline V gives CDR1 GTSNPN, CDR2 SVGIG (reference sequence). The CDR3 runs 12 residues. The DNA of the CDR3 is TGTGCCTGGACCGCTCAGGAGGGGACAGCTTTCTTT. Its translation: CAWTAQEGTAFF.

V is TRBV2 and J is TRBJ2-7; D gene uncertain. V dropped 2 bases and J dropped 0 bases, with 8 bases sitting between them. The CDR3 loop spans 14 amino acids. Germline V gene lookup returns CDR1 SNHLY and CDR2 FYNNEI. CDR3 in DNA: TGTGCCAGCAGTGAAATGGTGGCCTCCTACGAGCAGTACTTC. It codes for CASSEMVASYEQYF.

The rearrangement links TRBV18 to TRBJ2-3; D unclear. This CDR3 region has 12 residues. Trimming took 1 base from V and 4 from J, leaving 3 bases between them. Germline values: CDR1 KGHSH, CDR2 LQKENI. The CDR3, as DNA: TGTGCCAGCTCACCACGCGCAGATACGCAGTATTTT. Translation gives CASSPRADTQYF.

J is TRBJ1-5 and V is TRBV28; TRBD1 might be the D (6 bases). This CDR3 comprises 14 residues. Looked up from germline, CDR1 is MDHEN and CDR2 is SYDVKM. The V end was cut by 7 bases, the J end by 6 bases, with 16 bases between. The DNA of the CDR3 is TGTGCCAGCACCTTAGGGGCGGGGGCTCAGCCCCAGCATTTT. Its protein product is CASTLGAGAQPQHF.

DNA of the CDR3: TGTGCCAGCAGCCAAGATTCTGACGACAGTGAGCAGTTCTTC. Its translation is CASSQDSDDSEQFF. The rearrangement joins TRBV14 to TRBJ2-1; TRBD1 is a possible D gene (5 bases). Germline CDR1 reads SGHDN; CDR2 reads FVKESK. V was pared by 0 bases and J by 9 bases, with 12 bases between. The CDR3 loop spans 14 amino acids.

The chain combines TRBV5-1 with TRBJ2-2; TRBD1 agrees at 10 bases. This CDR3 region has 15 residues. Unmatched junction bases numbered 6, after V lost 4 bases and J lost 6 bases. Germline loops: CDR1 SGHRS, CDR2 YFSETQ. The CDR3 region has the DNA TGCGCCAGCAGCGTAGGACAGGGGGGCCCCGGGGAGCTGTTTTTT. Translated, it gives CASSVGQGGPGELFF.

The gene calls are TRBV29-1 and TRBJ2-1; TRBD2 aligns across 9 bases. The ends lost 5 bases at V and 5 bases at J; junction bases unmatched: 13. The CDR3 is made up of 16 amino acids. Germline V CDR1 and CDR2: SQVTM, ANQGSEA. The CDR3 nucleotides are TGCAGCGTTCGCCAAATAAGCGGGAGGACGAACAATGAGCAGTTCTTC. Protein sequence: CSVRQISGRTNNEQFF.

The CDR3 DNA sequence: TGTGCCAGCAAGGGACAGGGAAACAATGAGCAGTTCTTC. Translation gives CASKGQGNNEQFF. This chain uses TRBV6-1 with TRBJ2-1; TRBD1 matches 9 bases. This CDR3 has 13 residues. Looked up from germline, CDR1 is MNHNS and CDR2 is SASEGT. J gave up 5 bases and V 7 bases, and 3 bases lay outside the gene matches.

The V and J genes are TRBV30 and TRBJ2-1; D unclear. The CDR3 totals 13 residues. CDR1 is GTSNPN and CDR2 is SVGIG in the germline V gene (reference sequence). V was shortened by 8 bases and J by 2 bases, with 13 bases between the two germline ends. In nucleotides, the CDR3 is TGTGCCGCCAATTCAGATCCCTACAATGAGCAGTTCTTC. It translates to CAANSDPYNEQFF.

The chain links TRBV27 to TRBJ1-5, with 10 positions matching TRBD1. V trimming: 6 bases; J trimming: 5 bases; junction bases outside the gene matches: 7. The length of the CDR3 is 15 residues. Germline CDR1 is MNHEY and CDR2 is SMNVEV (reference sequence). CDR3 in DNA: TGTGCCAGCAGACCGACAGGGGGCGTTGATCAGCCCCAGCATTTT. Translating it yields CASRPTGGVDQPQHF.

This chain joins TRBV4-2 and TRBJ2-1; maybe TRBD2 (6 bases). The CDR3 runs 15 residues. V was cut by 1 base and J by 5 bases, with 12 bases left in between. Germline loops: CDR1 LGHNA, CDR2 YNFKEQ. The CDR3, as DNA: TGTGCCAGCAGCCAAGCCAGCGGGCGTGACAATGAGCAGTTCTTC. This sequence encodes CASSQASGRDNEQFF.

This clone was seen just once. The chain employs TRBV18 and TRBJ2-1, with D tentatively TRBD1 (6 bases). Trimming stripped 4 bases from V and 6 bases from J, with 16 bases between. Germline loops: CDR1 KGHSH, CDR2 LQKENI. This CDR3 has 15 amino acids. The CDR3 sequence: CASSQDSLWTNEQFF. In nucleotides, the CDR3 is TGTGCCAGCTCACAGGACAGTTTGTGGACCAATGAGCAGTTCTTC.

V is TRBV7-6 and J is TRBJ2-6, with a weak D call TRBD1 (5 bases). The V gene's germline CDR1 is SGHVS and CDR2 FNYEAQ. V was cut by 6 bases and J by 1 base, with 10 bases left in between. The CDR3 extends over 15 amino acids. The CDR3 bases are TGTGCCAGCAGTGACGACAGTTCTGGGGCCAACGTCCTGACTTTC. Translation: CASSDDSSGANVLTF.

This clone came up once. This sequence joins TRBV11-2 and TRBJ2-7; D is unclear. The germline CDR1 and CDR2 sequences are SGHAT and FQNNGV. The CDR3 spans 16 residues. The V end lost 1 base, the J end lost 6 bases, and 19 bases lay between the germline ends. CDR3 protein: CASSLGQFLITGEQYF. The DNA for the CDR3 is TGTGCCAGCAGCTTAGGGCAGTTCTTAATTACGGGCGAGCAGTACTTC.

The chain joins TRBV4-2 to TRBJ1-4, with 9 nucleotides matching TRBD1. Germline CDR1 and CDR2: LGHNA and YNFKEQ. J gave up 7 bases and V 0 bases, and 3 bases lay outside the gene matches. The CDR3 is 15 residues long. This chain's CDR3 is CASSQDLTGGEKLFF. In DNA, the CDR3 is TGTGCCAGCAGCCAAGATCTGACAGGGGGTGAAAAACTGTTTTTT.

The chain joins TRBV6-1 to TRBJ2-3, with 9 nucleotides matching TRBD2. CDR3 size: 18 residues. Losses at the gene ends were 4 bases for V and 4 bases for J; bases not matched to a gene: 15. Germline CDR1 reads MNHNS; CDR2 reads SASEGT. The DNA for the CDR3 is TGTGCCAGCAGTGGGCTAGCGGGGAGTTTCGTTAGGGCAGATACGCAGTATTTT. Its protein is CASSGLAGSFVRADTQYF.

The chain uses TRBV29-1 and TRBJ2-1, with TRBD2 identical over 7 bases. V was clipped by 5 bases and J by 6 bases; unmatched bases: 10. Per the germline V gene, CDR1 is SQVTM and CDR2 is ANQGSEA. The CDR3 loop spans 14 amino acids. The CDR3 DNA is TGCAGCGTTTCGGGGGAGGGCCTTCTCAATGAGCAGTTCTTC. Translated: CSVSGEGLLNEQFF.